The sequence of this T cell receptor beta chain was determined in a study of CD8 T cells in ankylosing spondylitis. Broader study findings: Enrichment of disease-linked clones was reportedly significant in matched ankylosing spondylitis synovial fluid. A subset of motif variants has previously been described in the synovial fluid and blood of reactive arthritis. About 8 highly homologous variants made up a TCR beta motif that seemed to typify ankylosing spondylitis blood.

TCRdb processed the 5' RACE reads anew with MiXCR; each CDR3 protein has one entry. The sample lists more than 150,000 distinct CDR3 sequences, 15% to 20% occurring once. In this sample, this clonotype turned up many times. Its specificity is unknown. CDR3 length: 12 residues. V gave up 5 bases and J gave up 6 bases, with 8 bases separating them. This chain joins TRBV12-3 or TRBV12-4 and TRBJ2-1; D is unclear. The source material was blood, either unsorted or a sorted T cell fraction (not recorded which). The source of this sequence is a male donor under 30 with ankylosing spondylitis or in good health (not recorded which). The CDR3 region has the DNA TGTGCCAGCAGTAAATTTGGCAATGAGCAGTTCTTC. Encoded protein: CASSKFGNEQFF.